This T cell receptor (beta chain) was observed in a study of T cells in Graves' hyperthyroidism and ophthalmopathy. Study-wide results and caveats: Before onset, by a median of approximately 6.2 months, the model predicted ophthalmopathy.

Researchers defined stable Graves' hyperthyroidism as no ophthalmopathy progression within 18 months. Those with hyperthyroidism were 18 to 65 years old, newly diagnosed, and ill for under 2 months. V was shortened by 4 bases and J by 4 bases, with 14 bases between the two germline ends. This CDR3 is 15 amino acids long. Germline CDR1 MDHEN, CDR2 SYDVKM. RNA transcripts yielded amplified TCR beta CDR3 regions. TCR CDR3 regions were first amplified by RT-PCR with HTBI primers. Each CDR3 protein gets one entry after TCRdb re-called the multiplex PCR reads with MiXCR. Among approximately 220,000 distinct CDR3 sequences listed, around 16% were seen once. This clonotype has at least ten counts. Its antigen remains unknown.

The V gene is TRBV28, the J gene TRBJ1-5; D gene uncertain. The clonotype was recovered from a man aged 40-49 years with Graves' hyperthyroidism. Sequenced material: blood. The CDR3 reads CASSSPKVPNQPQHF. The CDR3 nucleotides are TGTGCCAGCAGTTCTCCCAAGGTTCCTAATCAGCCCCAGCATTTT.